The clone carrying this T cell receptor (beta chain) appeared a few times. Looked up from germline, CDR1 is MNHEY and CDR2 is SVGAGI. Trimming removed 7 bases from V and 7 bases from J, with 10 bases in between. The CDR3 is 11 amino acids. The sample originates from a study of blood T cell repertoires in COVID-19. Background on the study: The United States, Italy and Spain provided the acute and convalescent COVID-19 samples.

Original analysis: The authors estimated nucleated cell counts from reference gene primer amplification. Data came from immunoSEQ multiplex PCR; TCRdb stores just in-frame clones and leaves some out. That table furnishes V, J and clone size, whereas the DNA furnished D and trimming. Of approximately 200,000 clones in the sample, roughly 92% were seen once. Followed longitudinally, the Seattle patients had been enrolled during active infection. This TCR was sampled from a man under 40 with COVID-19, enrolled during active disease. V and J are TRBV6-5 and TRBJ1-2; D gene uncertain. Input material: peripheral blood. The CDR3 DNA is TGTGCCAGCATGAGGTCCGGTGGCTACACCTTC. As protein: CASMRSGGYTF.